This T cell receptor (beta chain) originates from a study of metastatic and nonmetastatic thyroid tumors. For the study at large: Repertoire comparison spanned blood and tumor or nodule tissue of malignant and benign thyroid patients. The study, taken as a whole, reports: Reports indicated that malignant thyroid tumors showed significantly higher TCR beta diversity than benign nodules did, in blood and tumor.

There are many counts of this clone. Its antigen remains unknown. Treatment of any kind had been given to no patient before thyroid surgery. Per the original data handling: Built for papillary thyroid cancer, a distant-metastasis classifier drew on CDR3 differences across clinicopathological groups. Using MiXCR, TCRdb re-called clones from the PCR reads. The authors' filters were not applied to this entry. The sample lists about 24,000 clones, roughly 13% occurring once. The ends were cut back, 3 bases at V and 7 bases at J, with 9 bases in the middle. The CDR3 sequence is 13 residues long. The sequence was collected from a female donor with papillary thyroid cancer or a benign thyroid nodule (not recorded which). Some clones in this sample may be carry-over from other donors' samples. The sample was blood. The rearrangement links TRBV12-3 or TRBV12-4 to TRBJ1-4, with D perhaps TRBD1 (5 bases). The CDR3 region has the DNA TGTGCCAGCAGTTTGGCTGGGGGTGAAAAACTGTTTTTT. This sequence encodes CASSLAGGEKLFF.